The 30 T cell receptor beta chains given below trace back to one sample, sequenced in a study of T cells in tuberculosis. The protocol was immunoSEQ multiplex PCR, while the TCRdb copy is restricted to in-frame clones and leaves out a portion. The table lists under 40,000 clones, 93% of them singletons, with roughly 6.4% in the top ten. The sequenced material came from PBMCs. The receptors derive from a donor between 5 and 29 years old with latent tuberculosis or without tuberculosis infection.

The chain links TRBV4-1 to TRBJ1-1, with D uncertain. The V gene's germline CDR1 is MGHRA and CDR2 YSYEKL. The V gene lost 1 base and the J gene lost 0 bases, with 9 bases spanning the gap. The CDR3 spans 15 residues. For the CDR3, the DNA is TGCGCCAGCAGCCAAGTGGTCGGGTTGAACACTGAAGCTTTCTTT. This gives the protein CASSQVVGLNTEAFF.

V gene TRBV29-1 combines with J gene TRBJ2-2; TRBD1 matches 7 bases. V gave up 5 bases and J gave up 3 bases; unmatched junction bases: 12. The germline V gene has CDR1 SQVTM and CDR2 ANQGSEA. This CDR3 has 16 residues. CDR3 sequence: CSVIGRGSRHTGELFF. CDR3 nucleotides: TGCAGCGTTATTGGCAGGGGGTCCCGTCACACCGGGGAGCTGTTTTTT.

For this clone: Within the sample, other DNA sequences also encode this same CDR3. J is TRBJ1-2 and V is TRBV5-4; 9 nucleotides agree with TRBD1. The CDR3 has 14 amino acids. V gave up 0 bases and J gave up 4 bases; unmatched junction bases: 1. Germline V lookup: CDR1 SGHNT, CDR2 YYREEE (reference sequence). The CDR3 nucleotides are TGTGCCAGCAGCTTGGTGGGACAGGGCTATGGCTACACCTTC. Encoded protein: CASSLVGQGYGYTF.

This chain links TRBV2 with TRBJ1-5, with D maybe TRBD1 (5 bases). This CDR3 has 15 residues. Germline assignment: CDR1 SNHLY and CDR2 FYNNEI. The V gene lost 1 base and the J gene lost 0 bases, with 7 bases spanning the gap. The CDR3 protein is CASSEVDNSNQPQHF. In DNA, the CDR3 is TGTGCCAGCAGTGAAGTGGACAATAGCAATCAGCCCCAGCATTTT. Using reference TRBV2 and TRBJ1-5 for the parts outside the CDR3, the full variable domain is EPEVTQTPSHQVTQMGQEVILRCVPISNHLYFYWYRQILGQKVEFLVSFYNNEISEKSEIFDDQFSVERPDGSNFTLKIRSTKLEDSAMYFCASSEVDNSNQPQHFGDGTRLSIL.

This chain connects TRBV6-5 to TRBJ1-2, with 11 bases lining up with TRBD1. Trimming cost V 5 bases and J 8 bases; bases outside gene matches: 10. Germline loops: CDR1 MNHEY, CDR2 SVGAGI. This CDR3 has 15 residues. CDR3 region: CASSVEADRGHGYTF. CDR3 DNA sequence: TGTGCCAGCAGTGTGGAGGCGGACAGGGGGCACGGCTACACCTTC.

The chain links TRBV21-1 to TRBJ1-2. TRBV21-1 is labeled a pseudogene. The CDR3 consists of 13 residues. CDR3 sequence: CASSKGGIYGYTF. The CDR3 region has the DNA TGTGCCAGCAGCAAAGGAGGGATCTATGGCTACACCTTC.

This clone came up once. The chain has TRBV5-8 and TRBJ1-2; the match to TRBD1 covers 9 bases. V lost 4 bases and J lost 1; bases outside the gene matches: 11. The length of the CDR3 is 17 residues. Germline values: CDR1 SGHTS, CDR2 YDEGEE. The CDR3 coding sequence is TGTGCCAGCAGCCTTGGGACAGGGAGGAGCGTTAACTATGGCTACACCTTC. Translation: CASSLGTGRSVNYGYTF.

The rearrangement links TRBV19 to TRBJ1-4; 7 positions agree with TRBD1. Trimming at V came to 3 bases and at J to 5 bases, leaving 3 bases not matched to a gene. The CDR3 sequence is 14 residues long. Germline V lookup: CDR1 LNHDA, CDR2 SQIVND (reference sequence). The CDR3 sequence: CASSILDRNEKLFF. The CDR3 DNA is TGTGCCAGTAGTATCTTGGACAGGAATGAAAAACTGTTTTTT.

The rearrangement joins TRBV19 to TRBJ2-3; D is unclear. CDR3 size: 14 residues. Germline V lookup: CDR1 LNHDA, CDR2 SQIVND (reference sequence). Trimming pared 5 bases from V and 0 bases from J, leaving 9 bases between. In DNA form, the CDR3 reads TGTGCCAGTAGTTTCCTCCCTAGCACAGATACGCAGTATTTT. Translated: CASSFLPSTDTQYF.

The chain couples TRBV19 to TRBJ2-5, with TRBD2 matching over 8 bases. Germline CDR1 and CDR2: LNHDA and SQIVND (reference sequence). The CDR3 has 12 amino acids. V gave up 10 bases and J gave up 5 bases; unmatched junction bases: 6. CDR3 DNA: TGTGCCACCCGGACGGGAGGGGAGACCCAGTACTTC. Amino acid sequence: CATRTGGETQYF.

The chain employs TRBV7-2 and TRBJ2-1; D might be TRBD1 (5 bases). Germline values: CDR1 SGHTA, CDR2 FQGNSA. The CDR3 consists of 18 residues. V shed 5 bases and J shed 5 bases, with 25 bases lying between them. This CDR3 reads CASSPRAGRTISDNEQFF. CDR3 in DNA: TGTGCCAGCAGCCCCAGGGCCGGACGGACCATTTCAGACAATGAGCAGTTCTTC.

The rearrangement joins TRBV10-2 to TRBJ1-2, with a weak D call TRBD1 (6 bases). Trimming cost V 6 bases and J 4 bases, with 12 bases left between them. Per germline, CDR1 WSHSY and CDR2 SAAADI. CDR3 length: 13 amino acids. The CDR3 spells CASSDQGIYGYTF. The CDR3, as DNA: TGCGCCAGCAGCGACCAGGGGATCTATGGCTACACCTTC.

V usage is TRBV6-1 and J usage is TRBJ2-3, with TRBD1 matching over 12 bases. This CDR3 has 14 residues. After removal of 10 bases from V and 3 bases from J, the junction contained 5 bases not matched to a gene. Germline loops: CDR1 MNHNS, CDR2 SASEGT. CDR3: CATGDRGRTDTQYF. The CDR3 DNA sequence: TGTGCCACGGGGGACAGGGGGCGTACAGATACGCAGTATTTT.

V usage is TRBV6-1 and J usage is TRBJ2-7; D perhaps matches TRBD1 (7 bases). The V end was cut by 0 bases, the J end by 4 bases, with 16 bases between. Germline assignment: CDR1 MNHNS and CDR2 SASEGT. CDR3 size: 16 residues. The CDR3 region is CASSEALQGGEYEQYF. The CDR3 nucleotides are TGTGCCAGCAGTGAAGCGCTTCAGGGGGGTGAGTACGAGCAGTACTTC.

V gene TRBV20-1 combines with J gene TRBJ2-7; D ambiguous. V was pared by 3 bases and J by 3 bases, with 6 bases between. Germline loops: CDR1 DFQATT, CDR2 SNEGSKA (reference sequence). This CDR3 spans 11 amino acids. This chain's CDR3 is CSASAGYEQYF. CDR3 sequence (DNA): TGCAGTGCTAGTGCCGGCTACGAGCAGTACTTC.

The chain is built from TRBV7-9 and TRBJ2-3; no clear D. The CDR3 covers 12 residues. Trimming took 5 bases from V and 6 from J, leaving 9 bases between them. Germline V gene sequence: CDR1 SEHNR, CDR2 FQNEAQ (reference sequence). The CDR3 here is CASSPHSDTQYF. The CDR3 DNA sequence: TGTGCCAGCAGCCCCCACTCCGATACGCAGTATTTT.

The chain carries TRBV5-4 and TRBJ2-1; tentatively, D is TRBD2 (5 bases). Germline values: CDR1 SGHNT, CDR2 YYREEE (reference sequence). The CDR3 loop spans 14 amino acids. Trimming removed 0 bases from V and 10 bases from J, with 14 bases in between. CDR3 loop: CASSLVGSGNEQFF. The CDR3 coding sequence is TGTGCCAGCAGCTTGGTAGGATCGGGGAACGAGCAGTTCTTC. Combining the CDR3 with reference TRBV5-4 and TRBJ2-1 gives the whole variable domain ETGVTQSPTHLIKTRGQQVTLRCSSQSGHNTVSWYQQALGQGPQFIFQYYREEENGRGNFPPRFSGLQFPNYSSELNVNALELDDSALYLCASSLVGSGNEQFFGPGTRLTVL.

The gene calls are TRBV5-1 and TRBJ1-1; 7 bases agree with TRBD1. From germline, CDR1 is SGHRS and CDR2 YFSETQ. V shed 1 base and J 2 bases; nucleotides not matched to a gene: 2. The CDR3 is made up of 14 amino acids. CDR3: CASSLTGANTEAFF. The CDR3 DNA follows: TGCGCCAGCAGCTTGACAGGGGCTAACACTGAAGCTTTCTTT.

V usage is TRBV2 and J usage is TRBJ1-2; a possible D gene is TRBD1 (6 bases). The V and J ends lost 4 bases and 7 bases respectively, with 16 bases between them. CDR3 length: 14 residues. Germline CDR1 and CDR2: SNHLY and FYNNEI. The CDR3 DNA reads TGTGCCAGCAGTGTAATATTGGACAGAAGTGGCTACACCTTC. This sequence encodes CASSVILDRSGYTF.

This clone has a single count. The DNA for the CDR3 is TGTGCCAGCAGGGGGGGACTCCCCAGCTCCTACAATGAGCAGTTCTTC. Its translation: CASRGGLPSSYNEQFF. J is TRBJ2-1 and V is TRBV28, with TRBD2 as a possible D gene (6 bases). The germline gives CDR1 MDHEN, CDR2 SYDVKM. Trimming pared 6 bases from V and 0 bases from J, leaving 15 bases between. This CDR3 spans 16 amino acids. The full variable domain, with the rest looked up from reference TRBV28 and TRBJ2-1, is DVKVTQSSRYLVKRTGEKVFLECVQDMDHENMFWYRQDPGLGLRLIYFSYDVKMKEKGDIPEGYSVSREKKERFSLILESASTNQTSMYLCASRGGLPSSYNEQFFGPGTRLTVL.

This chain links TRBV29-1 with TRBJ1-2; D is unresolved. Germline-derived CDR1 and CDR2 are SQVTM and ANQGSEA. CDR3 length equals 13 residues. Trimming removed 6 bases from V and 2 bases from J, with 13 bases in between. Here the CDR3 reads CSVDTTGNYGYTF. The CDR3 DNA reads TGCAGCGTGGATACGACGGGGAACTATGGCTACACCTTC. Filled out from reference TRBV29-1 and TRBJ1-2, the complete variable domain reads SAVISQKPSRDICQRGTSLTIQCQVDSQVTMMFWYRQQPGQSLTLIATANQGSEATYESGFVIDKFPISRPNLTFSTLTVSNMSPEDSSIYLCSVDTTGNYGYTFGSGTRLTVV.

V is TRBV6-1 and J is TRBJ2-1; possibly TRBD1 for D (5 bases). The V end lost 3 bases, the J end lost 8 bases, and 17 bases lay between the germline ends. The V gene's germline CDR1 is MNHNS and CDR2 SASEGT. The CDR3 length is 15 residues. Here the CDR3 reads CASSELQVVSYEQFF. Written as DNA, the CDR3 is TGTGCCAGCAGTGAGTTACAGGTTGTGAGTTATGAGCAGTTCTTC.

The chain couples TRBV21-1 to TRBJ1-2; no check of the table's D call, TRBD1, against the DNA was made. TRBV21-1 corresponds to a pseudogene. The CDR3 is 13 residues long. CDR3 in amino acids: CASSRQENYGYTF. The DNA of the CDR3 is TGTGCCAGCAGCCGACAGGAAAACTATGGCTACACCTTC.

This chain connects TRBV27 to TRBJ1-3, with TRBD1 identical over 8 bases. The length of the CDR3 is 15 residues. Germline assignment: CDR1 MNHEY and CDR2 SMNVEV (reference sequence). The V and J ends lost 3 bases and 0 bases, in that order; junction bases with no gene match: 1. The CDR3 region is CASSLTGDSGNTIYF. The CDR3 DNA is TGTGCCAGCAGTTTGACAGGGGACTCTGGAAACACCATATATTTT.

Only one count was recorded for this clone. This chain links TRBV9 with TRBJ2-2, with 11 bases lining up with TRBD1. V dropped 4 bases and J dropped 7; count of bases not matched to a gene: 6. Per the germline V gene, CDR1 is SGDLS and CDR2 is YYNGEE. The CDR3 has 15 amino acids. CDR3 bases: TGTGCCAGCAGCACCGGACAGGGGGCTTACGGGGAGCTGTTTTTT. Protein product: CASSTGQGAYGELFF.

This clone was counted once. The rearrangement uses TRBV5-8 and TRBJ1-5; a weak D match, TRBD1 (5 bases). CDR1 SGHTS and CDR2 YDEGEE come from the germline V gene. V lost 0 bases to trimming and J lost 4 bases, with 11 bases between them. This CDR3 region has 15 residues. For the CDR3, the DNA is TGTGCCAGCAGCTTGGCCAGGGCAGGTAATCAGCCCCAGCATTTT. Translating it yields CASSLARAGNQPQHF.

The sample holds one count of this clone. This CDR3 is also generated by other DNA sequences in the sample. The genes are TRBV5-1 and TRBJ1-6, with TRBD1 identical over 7 bases. The germline V gene encodes CDR1 SGHRS and CDR2 YFSETQ. The V and J ends lost 0 bases and 9 bases, in that order; junction bases with no gene match: 3. This CDR3 is 14 amino acids long. The CDR3 bases are TGCGCCAGCAGCTTGGGACAGGGCAGTTCACCCCTCCACTTT. Translated, it gives CASSLGQGSSPLHF.

The V gene is TRBV30, the J gene TRBJ2-2; TRBD2 is a possible D gene (6 bases). There are 15 residues in the CDR3. V lost 7 bases and J 6 bases, leaving 21 bases between the germline ends. Germline-derived CDR1 and CDR2 are GTSNPN and SVGIG (reference sequence). Written as DNA, the CDR3 is TGTGCCTTGATCCGGGACTCCGGAAGGTCCGGGGAGCTGTTTTTT. Translated, it gives CALIRDSGRSGELFF.

The chain has TRBV6-6 and TRBJ1-2; TRBD1 aligns across 8 bases. The CDR3 covers 14 residues. Germline V gene lookup returns CDR1 MNHNY and CDR2 SVGAGI (reference sequence). With V trimmed by 6 bases and J by 5 bases, 8 bases remained unmatched. CDR3 DNA: TGTGCCAGCAGCCCGACAGGGGTCGGTTATGGCTACACCTTC. Protein product: CASSPTGVGYGYTF.

The genes are TRBV4-1 and TRBJ2-7; D unresolved. This CDR3 is 15 amino acids long. CDR1 and CDR2 from the germline V gene are MGHRA and YSYEKL. Trimming took off 0 bases at V and 2 bases at J, with 11 bases between the two ends. CDR3 in DNA: TGCGCCAGCAGCCAAGATCCAGGAACACCCTACGAGCAGTACTTC. This gives the protein CASSQDPGTPYEQYF.